Each of the 14 T cell receptor beta chains below was sequenced from the same sample in a study of blood T cell repertoires in COVID-19. Libraries were prepared by immunoSEQ multiplex PCR; TCRdb keeps only in-frame clonotypes and omits some of them. The sample lists a few hundred thousand clones, around 85% occurring once. Sequenced: peripheral blood. The receptors derive from a young woman with acute or convalescent COVID-19.

This chain connects TRBV5-5 to TRBJ1-1; TRBD1 matches at 8 bases. Germline lookup yields CDR1 SGHKS and CDR2 YYEKEE (reference sequence). With V trimmed by 2 bases and J by 10 bases, 7 bases remained unmatched. CDR3 length equals 13 residues. The CDR3 coding sequence is TGTGCCAGCAGCTTAGAGGGGACAGGAGGAGCTTTCTTT. Protein product: CASSLEGTGGAFF. Looking up the rest from reference TRBV5-5 and TRBJ1-1 gives the full variable domain: DAGVTQSPTHLIKTRGQQVTLRCSPISGHKSVSWYQQVLGQGPQFIFQYYEKEERGRGNFPDRFSARQFPNYSSELNVNALLLGDSALYLCASSLEGTGGAFFGQGTRLTVV.

The V call is TRBV18, the J call TRBJ1-2, with 7 bases aligning to TRBD1. Germline V CDR1 and CDR2: KGHSH, LQKENI. V trimming: 2 bases; J trimming: 8 bases; junction bases outside the gene matches: 11. The CDR3 is 15 residues long. DNA of the CDR3: TGTGCCAGCTCACCATCCGGGACAGAACTTTGGGGCTACACCTTC. Residues: CASSPSGTELWGYTF.

Points on this clone: The same CDR3 can be traced to other DNA sequences in this sample. This chain joins TRBV6-5 and TRBJ1-2, with 9 bases lining up with TRBD1. Unmatched junction bases numbered 1, after V lost 0 bases and J lost 8 bases. The germline V gene has CDR1 MNHEY and CDR2 SVGAGI. The CDR3 is 13 amino acids. In nucleotides, the CDR3 is TGTGCCAGCAGTTACTCGGGACAGGGCGGCTACACCTTC. Its translation: CASSYSGQGGYTF.

This sequence joins TRBV28 and TRBJ1-1; D remains ambiguous. Germline V gene sequence: CDR1 MDHEN, CDR2 SYDVKM. This CDR3 has 15 residues. Trimming removed 3 bases from V and 5 bases from J, with 16 bases in between. The CDR3 DNA sequence: TGTGCCAGCAGTTTCCCGGCAGGATTAAAGACTGAAGCTTTCTTT. Its translation is CASSFPAGLKTEAFF. The complete variable domain, with remaining parts taken from reference TRBV28 and TRBJ1-1, reads DVKVTQSSRYLVKRTGEKVFLECVQDMDHENMFWYRQDPGLGLRLIYFSYDVKMKEKGDIPEGYSVSREKKERFSLILESASTNQTSMYLCASSFPAGLKTEAFFGQGTRLTVV.

The chain employs TRBV19 and TRBJ1-3, with TRBD1 matching 12 bases. The CDR3 runs to 15 residues. Trimming cost V 10 bases and J 2 bases; bases outside gene matches: 6. The V gene's germline CDR1 is LNHDA and CDR2 SQIVND (reference sequence). Here the CDR3 reads CATGQGAHPGNTIYF. Here the CDR3 DNA reads TGTGCCACGGGACAGGGGGCGCATCCTGGAAACACCATATATTTT.

This sequence joins TRBV9 and TRBJ2-1; possibly TRBD2 for D (7 bases). The V end was cut by 3 bases, the J end by 6 bases, with 16 bases between. Germline V lookup: CDR1 SGDLS, CDR2 YYNGEE. The CDR3 is 15 amino acids. In DNA form, the CDR3 reads TGTGCCAGCAGCGAGGGGGGGACCCGCGGCAATGAGCAGTTCTTC. This translates into CASSEGGTRGNEQFF.

CDR3 DNA: TGCGCCAGCAGCTTGGATAGGGAGGGTATGGTGGCTTTCTTT. This gives the protein CASSLDREGMVAFF. The rearrangement links TRBV5-1 to TRBJ1-1; unclear D gene. Germline CDR1 and CDR2: SGHRS and YFSETQ. V was trimmed by 0 bases and J by 11 bases, leaving 17 bases between them. This CDR3 is built from 14 residues.

The V and J genes are TRBV19 and TRBJ1-1; weak D call: TRBD1 (5 bases). The germline gives CDR1 LNHDA, CDR2 SQIVND (reference sequence). Trimming cost V 9 bases and J 7 bases, with 18 bases left between them. This CDR3 is 13 amino acids long. Here the CDR3 DNA reads TGTGCCAGCAGAGAATTGCAGGGCATTGAAGCTTTCTTT. It translates to CASRELQGIEAFF. Full variable domain (rest looked up from reference TRBV19 and TRBJ1-1): DGGITQSPKYLFRKEGQNVTLSCEQNLNHDAMYWYRQDPGQGLRLIYYSQIVNDFQKGDIAEGYSVSREKKESFPLTVTSAQKNPTAFYLCASRELQGIEAFFGQGTRLTVV.

CDR3 in DNA: TGTGCCAGCAGTTTACGGAGGGGTGGGGATGCGATTGAAAAACTGTTTTTT. This encodes CASSLRRGGDAIEKLFF. The gene calls are TRBV27 and TRBJ1-4; D is perhaps TRBD1 (5 bases). In germline, CDR1 is MNHEY, CDR2 SMNVEV (reference sequence). The CDR3 runs to 17 residues. V shed 2 bases and J shed 7 bases, with 20 bases lying between them.

V is TRBV5-5 and J is TRBJ2-5, with TRBD1 as a possible D gene (5 bases). Per germline, CDR1 SGHKS and CDR2 YYEKEE (reference sequence). The germline V and J ends were trimmed by 4 bases and 2 bases, with 9 bases remaining between them. This CDR3 has 13 residues. The DNA for the CDR3 is TGTGCCAGCAGCGTAGACAGTCAAGAGACCCAGTACTTC. This translates into CASSVDSQETQYF.

This rearrangement joins TRBV4-1 to TRBJ1-2; TRBD1 is a possible D gene (6 bases). Germline V gives CDR1 MGHRA, CDR2 YSYEKL. The CDR3 is 14 residues long. Trimming stripped 2 bases from V and 4 bases from J, with 11 bases between. Here the CDR3 DNA reads TGCGCCAGCAGCCAATCGACAGGTAGCTATGGCTACACCTTC. Translation: CASSQSTGSYGYTF.

This clone was detected a few times. The V and J genes are TRBV9 and TRBJ1-2; D uncertain. CDR3 length equals 15 residues. Germline assignment: CDR1 SGDLS and CDR2 YYNGEE. The V and J ends lost 4 bases and 1 base respectively, with 14 bases between them. CDR3 nucleotides: TGTGCCAGCAGCCCCCGTGGCAGTCGTAACTATGGCTACACCTTC. Translated: CASSPRGSRNYGYTF. Looking up the rest from reference TRBV9 and TRBJ1-2 gives the full variable domain: DSGVTQTPKHLITATGQRVTLRCSPRSGDLSVYWYQQSLDQGLQFLIQYYNGEERAKGNILERFSAQQFPDLHSELNLSSLELGDSALYFCASSPRGSRNYGYTFGSGTRLTVV.

The V and J genes are TRBV3-1 (or the pseudogene TRBV3-2) and TRBJ2-3; TRBD2 agrees at 7 bases. The CDR3 sequence is 18 residues long. Germline CDR1 is LGHDT and CDR2 is YNNKEL (reference sequence). J lost 2 bases, V lost 1 base, and 12 bases had no gene match. The CDR3 spells CASSQGLGASGNTDTQYF. In DNA, the CDR3 is TGTGCCAGCAGCCAAGGCTTAGGGGCTAGCGGAAACACAGATACGCAGTATTTT.

This clone showed up just a few times. This rearrangement joins TRBV5-4 to TRBJ1-4; maybe TRBD1 (6 bases). This CDR3 region has 16 residues. Germline assignment: CDR1 SGHNT and CDR2 YYREEE (reference sequence). The ends were cut back, 5 bases at V and 11 bases at J, with 25 bases in the middle. The CDR3 region is CASSPPPGTSEGKLFF. The CDR3 DNA is TGTGCCAGCAGTCCGCCCCCCGGGACATCAGAAGGGAAACTGTTTTTT.